This T cell receptor (beta chain) appears in the sequencing data of a study of OX40 agonist ivuxolimab in advanced cancers. The CDR3 runs 18 residues. V was pared by 2 bases and J by 6 bases, with 13 bases of the junction left unmatched. Germline assignment: CDR1 MNHEY and CDR2 SMNVEV (reference sequence). In the case of this clone: Its specificity is unknown.

Study-level points and caveats: Normalized T-cell clonal expansion was also low in some nonresponders. Specificity for antigen went undetermined in the expanded peripheral T cells.

The protocol was immunoSEQ multiplex PCR, while the TCRdb copy is restricted to in-frame clones and leaves out a portion. Among around 150,000 clones, 90% were seen once, and the ten largest hold 1.1%. The clonotype originates from an adult with an advanced solid tumor such as melanoma, head and neck, liver or kidney cancer. V is TRBV27 and J is TRBJ2-2; 9 bases match TRBD2. The sequencing used CD4+ or CD8+ T cells sorted from blood, collected in a trial of the OX40 agonist ivuxolimab. The CDR3 protein is CASSLRRVLAGDAGELFF. CDR3 bases: TGTGCCAGCAGTTTAAGGCGTGTGTTAGCGGGAGACGCCGGGGAGCTGTTTTTT.